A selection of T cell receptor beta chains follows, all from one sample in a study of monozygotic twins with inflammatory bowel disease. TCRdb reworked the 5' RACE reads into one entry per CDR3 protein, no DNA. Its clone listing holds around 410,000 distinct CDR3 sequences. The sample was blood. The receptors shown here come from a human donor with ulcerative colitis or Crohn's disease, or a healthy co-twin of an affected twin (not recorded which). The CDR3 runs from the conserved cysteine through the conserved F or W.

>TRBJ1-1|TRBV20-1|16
CSARDLLQGQDTEAFF
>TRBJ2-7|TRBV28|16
CASSLSGTRGLYEQYF
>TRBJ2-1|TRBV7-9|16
CASSPLMTSSYNEQFF
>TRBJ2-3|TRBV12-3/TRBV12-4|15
CASSRGPGAGLAQYF
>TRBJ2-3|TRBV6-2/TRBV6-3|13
CASGLAVLLKQYF
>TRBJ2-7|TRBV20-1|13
CSAMLGTSYEQYF
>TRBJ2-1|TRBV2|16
CASSSTSGLSYNEQFF
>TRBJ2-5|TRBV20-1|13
CSAKGVSQETQYF
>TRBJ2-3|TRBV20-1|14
CSARRGDPTDTQYF
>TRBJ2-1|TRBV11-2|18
CASSPIDAWTGEIDEQFF
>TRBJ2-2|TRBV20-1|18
CSARDRGQGPSRTGELFF
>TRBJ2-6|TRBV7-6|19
CASSPPGQVLHSGANVLTF
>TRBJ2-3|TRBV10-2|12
CASSDFWEAQYF
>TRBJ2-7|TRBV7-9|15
CASSPKALQGAEQYF
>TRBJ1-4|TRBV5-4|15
CASRPNRGPNEKLFF
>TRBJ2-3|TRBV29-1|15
CSAPPPGARTDTQYF
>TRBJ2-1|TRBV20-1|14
CSASRLAAYNEQFF
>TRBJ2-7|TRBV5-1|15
CASSLAAELPYEQYF
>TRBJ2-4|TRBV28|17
CASSFSLRDSAKNIQYF
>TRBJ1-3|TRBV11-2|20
CASIWTGVVDGPVSGNTIYF
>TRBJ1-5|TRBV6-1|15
CASSASTWEGQPQHF
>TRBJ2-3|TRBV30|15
CAWGELAGYTDTQYF
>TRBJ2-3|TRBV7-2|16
CASSLQPSGGTDTQYF
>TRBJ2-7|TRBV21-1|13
CASNSGWGYEQYF
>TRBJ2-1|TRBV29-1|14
CSVDGISSYNEQFF
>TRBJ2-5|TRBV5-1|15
CASSRTSGSLETQYF
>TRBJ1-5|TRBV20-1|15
CSARALGRDVRPQHF
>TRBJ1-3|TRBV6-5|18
CASSYANPGLVSGNTIYF
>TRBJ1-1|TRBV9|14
CASSVAQTVDEAFF
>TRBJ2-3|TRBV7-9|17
CASSLDLTSGHTDTQYF
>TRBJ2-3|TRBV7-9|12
CASSRDADTQYF
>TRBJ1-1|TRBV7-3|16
CASSLTARGGGTEAFF
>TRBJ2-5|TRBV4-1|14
CASSQVLRVETQYF
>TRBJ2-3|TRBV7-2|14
CASSSTGGADTQYF
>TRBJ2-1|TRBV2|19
CASSAGTSGGPTPYNEQFF
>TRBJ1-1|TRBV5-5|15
CASSLEGHQGTEAFF
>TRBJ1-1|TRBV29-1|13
CSFERGSNTEAFF
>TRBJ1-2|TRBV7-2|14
CASSLGGGSGGYTF
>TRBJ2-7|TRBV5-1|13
CASSLTYWDEQYF
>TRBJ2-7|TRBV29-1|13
CSVVPDSPYEQYF
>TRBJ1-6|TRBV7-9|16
CASSSPPIGPLSPLHF
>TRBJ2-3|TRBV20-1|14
CSASPLIAADTQYF
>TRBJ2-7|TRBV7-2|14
CASSLDGTSGEQYF
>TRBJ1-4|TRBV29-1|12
CSARAGDEKLFF
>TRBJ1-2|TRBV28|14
CASTGGDRNYGYTF
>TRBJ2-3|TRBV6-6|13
CATRSPLADTQYF
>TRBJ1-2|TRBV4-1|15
CASSLDEAASYGYTF
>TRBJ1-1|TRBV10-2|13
CASRNSGAAEAFF
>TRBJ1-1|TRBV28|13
CASTPPQYTEAFF
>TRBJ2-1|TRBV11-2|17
CASSLDGVEAFYNEQFF
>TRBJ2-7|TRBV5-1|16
CASSSSLITGGHEQYF